The source of this T cell receptor beta chain is a study of T-cell reconstitution after alpha-beta-depleted transplantation in children. Study-wide findings and caveats: Two months or so post-transplant, alpha-beta T cells reportedly derived from several hundred expanded graft clones. Surviving recipient T cells and thymic progenitors accounted for the high day-60 TCRbeta diversity observed in some patients. At the one-year point after transplant, T-cell counts and TCRbeta diversity were found to come mostly from T cells that had been newly produced.

Germline assignment: CDR1 SEHNR and CDR2 FQNEAQ (reference sequence). Unmatched junction bases numbered 12, after V lost 6 bases and J lost 4 bases. The CDR3 spans 16 residues. This clonotype was counted only a few times. The antigen is undetermined. Using unique molecular identifiers, the investigators prepared the TCRbeta library. A single record per CDR3 protein comes from TCRdb applying MiXCR to the PCR reads. The profile shows hundreds of thousands of distinct CDR3 sequences, approximately 15% of them singletons. The rearrangement uses TRBV7-9 and TRBJ2-5, with TRBD2 matching over 9 bases. The TCR was taken from a male patient younger than 18 who had a stem cell transplant for acute lymphoblastic leukemia, so the T cells may come from the graft donor. Specimen: PBMCs, mostly from graft donor cells, collected 360 days after TCRalphabeta/CD19-depleted stem cell transplant. CDR3 coding DNA: TGTGCCAGCAGTACACCCTTAGCGGGGGAGTTAGAGACCCAGTACTTC. Its protein product is CASSTPLAGELETQYF.